The next 8 T cell receptor beta chains were all read from a single sample in a study of OX40 agonist ivuxolimab in advanced cancers. Only in-frame clones appear in the TCRdb table, and some are missing; sequencing was by immunoSEQ multiplex PCR. The sample shows under 75,000 clones, roughly 85% of them seen only once. Sequences were derived from CD4+ or CD8+ T cells sorted from blood, sampled in a trial of the OX40 agonist ivuxolimab. These receptors were taken from an adult with an advanced solid tumor such as melanoma, head and neck, liver or kidney cancer.

The V gene is TRBV6-5, the J gene TRBJ2-5; unclear D gene. The germline gives CDR1 MNHEY, CDR2 SVGAGI. The CDR3 sequence is 14 residues long. V dropped 2 bases and J dropped 3 bases, with 10 bases sitting between them. Written as DNA, the CDR3 is TGTGCCAGCAGTTACGTGGCAGAAAAAGAGACCCAGTACTTC. Protein: CASSYVAEKETQYF.

The chain recombines TRBV4-2 with TRBJ2-2; tentatively, D is TRBD1 or TRBD2 (5 bases each). The CDR3 contains 14 residues. Trimming took 1 base from V and 7 from J, leaving 10 bases between them. Germline CDR1 and CDR2: LGHNA and YNFKEQ. The CDR3 DNA is TGTGCCAGCAGCCAAGGTGGGGGAGACGGGGAGCTGTTTTTT. It encodes CASSQGGGDGELFF.

This clone was counted between two and nine times. The V gene is TRBV5-6, the J gene TRBJ2-4, with D perhaps TRBD2 (5 bases). V was cut by 1 base and J by 3 bases, with 14 bases left in between. The germline V gene has CDR1 SGHDT and CDR2 YYEEEE. The CDR3 spans 16 residues. In DNA form, the CDR3 reads TGTGCCAGCAGCTTGTTGAAGGGCGGAGGCAAAAACATTCAGTACTTC. Protein sequence: CASSLLKGGGKNIQYF.

This clone occurred a few times. The V call is TRBV29-1, the J call TRBJ1-1; no clear D. V was clipped by 3 bases and J by 3 bases, with 5 bases between them. Germline V gives CDR1 SQVTM, CDR2 ANQGSEA. The CDR3 is made up of 11 amino acids. The CDR3: CSVERDTEAFF. The CDR3 bases are TGCAGCGTTGAGAGGGACACTGAAGCTTTCTTT. Full variable domain (remainder filled in from reference TRBV29-1 and TRBJ1-1): SAVISQKPSRDICQRGTSLTIQCQVDSQVTMMFWYRQQPGQSLTLIATANQGSEATYESGFVIDKFPISRPNLTFSTLTVSNMSPEDSSIYLCSVERDTEAFFGQGTRLTVV.

V gene TRBV19 combines with J gene TRBJ2-2; the match to TRBD2 covers 10 bases. Per germline, CDR1 LNHDA and CDR2 SQIVND (reference sequence). This CDR3 has 15 residues. Trimming removed 3 bases from V and 7 bases from J; junction bases left unmatched: 5. Here the CDR3 reads CASSIEAGGVGELFF. The CDR3 DNA reads as TGTGCCAGTAGTATTGAAGCGGGAGGGGTCGGGGAGCTGTTTTTT.

In DNA, the CDR3 is TGTGCCAGCAGTGCTAGAGCAAATCTCCGGGGTGAGCAGTTCTTC. It is translated as CASSARANLRGEQFF. The chain links TRBV6-1 to TRBJ2-1; possible D gene TRBD2, 5 bases. The CDR3 consists of 15 residues. Germline assignment: CDR1 MNHNS and CDR2 SASEGT. V was trimmed by 4 bases and J by 9 bases, leaving 19 bases between them.

The chain has TRBV6-5 and TRBJ2-5, with D perhaps TRBD1 or TRBD2 (7 bases each). CDR1 MNHEY and CDR2 SVGAGI come from the germline V gene. The CDR3 totals 15 residues. V lost 6 bases and J 0 bases, leaving 14 bases between the germline ends. The CDR3 region has the DNA TGTGCCAGCAGCAGGGGGGGGGTGTACCAAGAGACCCAGTACTTC. Amino acid sequence: CASSRGGVYQETQYF.

There are a few counts of this clone. The sample has other DNA sequences that encode this CDR3 too. The chain combines TRBV5-1 with TRBJ2-1; 8 bases fit TRBD1. CDR3 length equals 14 residues. V was clipped by 4 bases and J by 5 bases; unmatched bases: 5. Germline V gene lookup returns CDR1 SGHRS and CDR2 YFSETQ. This CDR3 is CASSTRGRNNEQFF. The CDR3 bases are TGCGCCAGCAGCACCAGGGGGCGGAACAATGAGCAGTTCTTC.